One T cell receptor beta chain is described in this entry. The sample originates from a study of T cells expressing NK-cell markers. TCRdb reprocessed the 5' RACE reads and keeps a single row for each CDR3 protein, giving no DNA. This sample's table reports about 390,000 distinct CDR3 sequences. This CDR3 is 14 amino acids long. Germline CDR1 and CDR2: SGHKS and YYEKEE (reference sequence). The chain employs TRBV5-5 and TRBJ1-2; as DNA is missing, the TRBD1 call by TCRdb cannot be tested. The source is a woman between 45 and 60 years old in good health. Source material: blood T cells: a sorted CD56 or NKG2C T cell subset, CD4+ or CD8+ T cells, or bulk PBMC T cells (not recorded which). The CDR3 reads CASIEGAKGYGYTF.